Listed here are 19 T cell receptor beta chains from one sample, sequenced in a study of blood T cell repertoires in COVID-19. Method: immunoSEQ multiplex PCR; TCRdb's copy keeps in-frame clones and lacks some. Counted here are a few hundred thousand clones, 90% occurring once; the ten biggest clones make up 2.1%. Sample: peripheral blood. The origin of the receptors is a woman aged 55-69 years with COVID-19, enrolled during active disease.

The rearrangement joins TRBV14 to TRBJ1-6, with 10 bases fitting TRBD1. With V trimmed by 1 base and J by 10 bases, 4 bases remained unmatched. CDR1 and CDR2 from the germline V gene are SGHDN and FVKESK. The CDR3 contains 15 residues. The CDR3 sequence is CASSQGQGALSPLHF. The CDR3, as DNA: TGTGCCAGCAGCCAAGGACAGGGGGCTTTATCACCCCTCCACTTT. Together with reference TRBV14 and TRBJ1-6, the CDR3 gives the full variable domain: EAGVTQFPSHSVIEKGQTVTLRCDPISGHDNLYWYRRVMGKEIKFLLHFVKESKQDESGMPNNRFLAERTGGTYSTLKVQPAELEDSGVYFCASSQGQGALSPLHFGNGTRLTVT.

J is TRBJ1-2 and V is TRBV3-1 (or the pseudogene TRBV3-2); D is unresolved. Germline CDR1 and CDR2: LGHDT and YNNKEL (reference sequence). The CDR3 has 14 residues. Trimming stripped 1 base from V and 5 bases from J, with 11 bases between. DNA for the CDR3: TGTGCCAGCAGCCAAGGGACGGAGGCTTATGGCTACACCTTC. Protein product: CASSQGTEAYGYTF.

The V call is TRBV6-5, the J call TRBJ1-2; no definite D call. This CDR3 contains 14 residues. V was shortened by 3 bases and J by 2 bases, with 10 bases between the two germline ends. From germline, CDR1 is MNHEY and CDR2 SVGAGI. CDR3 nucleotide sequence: TGTGCCAGCAGTTATTTAGACAAAAACTATGGCTACACCTTC. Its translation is CASSYLDKNYGYTF.

The CDR3 spells CASSYSRTGGQPQHF. The CDR3 nucleotides read TGTGCCAGCAGTTACTCAAGGACAGGGGGACAGCCCCAGCATTTT. The chain carries TRBV6-2 or TRBV6-3 and TRBJ1-5; TRBD1 aligns across 10 bases. Germline values: CDR1 MNHEY, CDR2 SVGEGT. This CDR3 contains 15 residues. Trimming at V came to 0 bases and at J to 7 bases, leaving 3 bases not matched to a gene.

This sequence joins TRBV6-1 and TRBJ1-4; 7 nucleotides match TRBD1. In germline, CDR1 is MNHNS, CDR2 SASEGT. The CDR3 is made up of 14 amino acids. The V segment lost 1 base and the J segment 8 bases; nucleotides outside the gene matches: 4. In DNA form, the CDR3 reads TGTGCCAGCAGTGAAGGGACAGGTGCCGAAAAACTGTTTTTT. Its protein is CASSEGTGAEKLFF.

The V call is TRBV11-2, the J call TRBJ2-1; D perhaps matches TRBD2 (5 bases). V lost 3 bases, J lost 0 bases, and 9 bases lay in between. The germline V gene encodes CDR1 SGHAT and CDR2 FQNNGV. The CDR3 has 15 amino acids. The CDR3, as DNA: TGTGCCAGCAGCTTGGACTGGGGCTCCTACAATGAGCAGTTCTTC. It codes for CASSLDWGSYNEQFF.

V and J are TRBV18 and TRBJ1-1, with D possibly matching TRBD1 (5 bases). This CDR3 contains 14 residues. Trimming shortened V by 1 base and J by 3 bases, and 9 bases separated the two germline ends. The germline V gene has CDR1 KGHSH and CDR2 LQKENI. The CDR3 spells CASSPQGFDTEAFF. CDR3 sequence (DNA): TGTGCCAGCTCACCACAGGGGTTCGACACTGAAGCTTTCTTT. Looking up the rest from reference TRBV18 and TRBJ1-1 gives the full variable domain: NAGVMQNPRHLVRRRGQEARLRCSPMKGHSHVYWYRQLPEEGLKFMVYLQKENIIDESGMPKERFSAEFPKEGPSILRIQQVVRGDSAAYFCASSPQGFDTEAFFGQGTRLTVV.

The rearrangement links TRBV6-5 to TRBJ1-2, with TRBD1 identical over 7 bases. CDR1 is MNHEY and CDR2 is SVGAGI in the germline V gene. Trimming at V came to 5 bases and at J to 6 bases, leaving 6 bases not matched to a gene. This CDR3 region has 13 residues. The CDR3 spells CASSPRGLNGYTF. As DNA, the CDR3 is TGTGCCAGCAGTCCTAGGGGGCTTAATGGCTACACCTTC.

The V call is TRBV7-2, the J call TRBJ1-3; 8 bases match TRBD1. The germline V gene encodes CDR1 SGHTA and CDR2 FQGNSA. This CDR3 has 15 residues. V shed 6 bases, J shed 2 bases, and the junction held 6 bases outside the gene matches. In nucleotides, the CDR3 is TGTGCCAGCAGTTACAGACAGGGGCCTGGAAACACCATATATTTT. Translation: CASSYRQGPGNTIYF. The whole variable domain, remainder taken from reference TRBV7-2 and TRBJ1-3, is GAGVSQSPSNKVTEKGKDVELRCDPISGHTALYWYRQSLGQGLEFLIYFQGNSAPDKSGLPSDRFSAERTGGSVSTLTIQRTQQEDSAVYLCASSYRQGPGNTIYFGEGSWLTVV.

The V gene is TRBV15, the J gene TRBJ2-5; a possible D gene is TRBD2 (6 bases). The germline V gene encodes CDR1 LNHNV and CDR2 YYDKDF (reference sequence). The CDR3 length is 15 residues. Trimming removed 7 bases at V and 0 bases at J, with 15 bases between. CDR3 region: CATTTPRTNQETQYF. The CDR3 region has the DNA TGTGCCACCACCACCCCCCGGACTAACCAAGAGACCCAGTACTTC.

The CDR3 region is CASSGGGPYNEQFF. CDR3 nucleotides: TGCGCCAGCAGCGGGGGGGGACCCTACAATGAGCAGTTCTTC. The gene calls are TRBV5-1 and TRBJ2-1, with 7 bases lining up with TRBD2. The CDR3 consists of 14 residues. V gave up 4 bases and J gave up 2 bases; unmatched junction bases: 3. Germline CDR1 and CDR2: SGHRS and YFSETQ.

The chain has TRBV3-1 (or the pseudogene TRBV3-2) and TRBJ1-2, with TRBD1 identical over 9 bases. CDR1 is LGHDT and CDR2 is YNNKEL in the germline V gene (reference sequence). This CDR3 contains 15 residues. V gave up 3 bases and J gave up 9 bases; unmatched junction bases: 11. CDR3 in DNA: TGTGCCAGCAGCCAGACAATACAGGGGGCGGGGAGCTACACCTTC. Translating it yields CASSQTIQGAGSYTF.

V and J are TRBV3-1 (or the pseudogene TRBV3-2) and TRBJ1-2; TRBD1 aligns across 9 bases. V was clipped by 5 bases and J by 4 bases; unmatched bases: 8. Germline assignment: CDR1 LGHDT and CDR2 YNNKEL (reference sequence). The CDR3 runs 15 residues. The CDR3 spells CASSSTGGAGYGYTF. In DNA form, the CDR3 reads TGTGCCAGCAGCTCAACAGGGGGCGCGGGCTATGGCTACACCTTC.

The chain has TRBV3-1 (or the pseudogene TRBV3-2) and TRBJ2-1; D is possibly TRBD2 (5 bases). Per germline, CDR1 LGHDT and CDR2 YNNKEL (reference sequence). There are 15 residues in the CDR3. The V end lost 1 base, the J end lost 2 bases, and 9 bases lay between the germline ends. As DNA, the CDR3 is TGTGCCAGCAGCCAAGCGAGCGGACCCTACAATGAGCAGTTCTTC. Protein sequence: CASSQASGPYNEQFF.

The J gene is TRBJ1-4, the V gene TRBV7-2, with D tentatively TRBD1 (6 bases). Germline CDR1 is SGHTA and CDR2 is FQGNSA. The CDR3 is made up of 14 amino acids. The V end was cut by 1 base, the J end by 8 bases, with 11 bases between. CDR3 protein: CASSLVGGREKLFF. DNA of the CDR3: TGTGCCAGCAGCTTAGTGGGGGGGCGGGAAAAACTGTTTTTT.

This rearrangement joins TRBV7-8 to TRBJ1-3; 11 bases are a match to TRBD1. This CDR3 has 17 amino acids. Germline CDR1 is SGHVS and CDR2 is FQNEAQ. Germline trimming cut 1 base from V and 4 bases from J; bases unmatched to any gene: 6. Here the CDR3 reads CASSLVGQGAKGNTIYF. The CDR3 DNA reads TGTGCCAGCAGCTTAGTAGGACAGGGGGCGAAAGGAAACACCATATATTTT.

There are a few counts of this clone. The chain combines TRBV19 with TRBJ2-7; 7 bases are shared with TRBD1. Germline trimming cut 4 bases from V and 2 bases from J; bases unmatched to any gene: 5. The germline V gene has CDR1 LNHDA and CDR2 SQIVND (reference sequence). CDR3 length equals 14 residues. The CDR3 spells CASSTRTGAYEQYF. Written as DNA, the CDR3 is TGTGCCAGTAGTACCCGGACAGGTGCCTACGAGCAGTACTTC. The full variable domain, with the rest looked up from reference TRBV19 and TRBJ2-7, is DGGITQSPKYLFRKEGQNVTLSCEQNLNHDAMYWYRQDPGQGLRLIYYSQIVNDFQKGDIAEGYSVSREKKESFPLTVTSAQKNPTAFYLCASSTRTGAYEQYFGPGTRLTVT.

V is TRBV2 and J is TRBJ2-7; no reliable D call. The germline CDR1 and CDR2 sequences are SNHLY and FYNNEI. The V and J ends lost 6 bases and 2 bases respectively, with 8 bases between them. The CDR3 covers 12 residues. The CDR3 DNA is TGTGCCAGCAGGGGCGACACCTACGAGCAGTACTTC. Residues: CASRGDTYEQYF.

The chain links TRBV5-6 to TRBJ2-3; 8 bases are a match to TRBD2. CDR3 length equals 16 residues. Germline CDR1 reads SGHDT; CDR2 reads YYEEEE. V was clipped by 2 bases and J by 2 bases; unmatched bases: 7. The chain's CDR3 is CASSLYSGESTDTQYF. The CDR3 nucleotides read TGTGCCAGCAGCTTATATAGCGGGGAGTCCACAGATACGCAGTATTTT. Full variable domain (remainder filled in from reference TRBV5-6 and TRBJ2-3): DAGVTQSPTHLIKTRGQQVTLRCSPKSGHDTVSWYQQALGQGPQFIFQYYEEEERQRGNFPDRFSGHQFPNYSSELNVNALLLGDSALYLCASSLYSGESTDTQYFGPGTRLTVL.